These 28 T cell receptor beta chains were all obtained from the same sample, sequenced in a study of cytomegalovirus exposure and HLA in healthy donors. The PCR used 60 Vbeta and 13 Jbeta primers. Produced via immunoSEQ multiplex PCR; TCRdb's table is partial and in-frame only. This table has some 140,000 clones, around 83% appearing once. Sequences were obtained from PBMCs. These receptors all stem from a woman in her forties or fifties in good health and CMV-seropositive.

The CDR3 sequence is CASSYKFGAVTEAFF. The CDR3 coding sequence is TGTGCCAGCAGTTACAAGTTTGGCGCGGTCACTGAAGCTTTCTTT. The J gene is TRBJ1-1, the V gene TRBV6-5, with D hard to call. V shed 2 bases and J shed 4 bases, with 14 bases lying between them. Germline V gene sequence: CDR1 MNHEY, CDR2 SVGAGI. There are 15 residues in the CDR3.

CDR3 sequence (DNA): TGTGCCAGCAGCCGCGACACAGGAGCATCTGGGGCCAACGTCCTGACTTTC. Protein: CASSRDTGASGANVLTF. The chain uses TRBV28 and TRBJ2-6; a weak D match, TRBD1 (5 bases). Germline-derived CDR1 and CDR2 are MDHEN and SYDVKM. V was cut by 6 bases and J by 1 base, with 16 bases left in between. The CDR3 totals 17 residues. Full variable domain (missing parts from reference TRBV28 and TRBJ2-6): DVKVTQSSRYLVKRTGEKVFLECVQDMDHENMFWYRQDPGLGLRLIYFSYDVKMKEKGDIPEGYSVSREKKERFSLILESASTNQTSMYLCASSRDTGASGANVLTFGAGSRLTVL.

This chain connects TRBV20-1 to TRBJ1-1; D possibly corresponds to TRBD1 (6 bases). V was clipped by 5 bases and J by 8 bases, with 12 bases between them. The CDR3 consists of 11 residues. Per germline, CDR1 DFQATT and CDR2 SNEGSKA (reference sequence). The CDR3 is CSARLGAEAFF. The DNA of the CDR3 is TGCAGTGCTCGTTTGGGGGCGGAAGCTTTCTTT.

J is TRBJ1-2 and V is TRBV7-9, with 7 bases fitting TRBD1. The junction had 6 bases not matched to a gene; V was cut back by 5 bases and J by 3 bases. The CDR3 has 14 residues. CDR1 and CDR2 from the germline V gene are SEHNR and FQNEAQ (reference sequence). CDR3 sequence: CASSPPTGYYGYTF. In DNA, the CDR3 is TGTGCCAGCAGCCCGCCGACAGGGTACTATGGCTACACCTTC.

The V call is TRBV9, the J call TRBJ2-3, with TRBD1 as a possible D gene (6 bases). Trimming stripped 2 bases from V and 2 bases from J, with 15 bases between. The length of the CDR3 is 16 residues. Germline assignment: CDR1 SGDLS and CDR2 YYNGEE. CDR3: CASSVGVSGATDTQYF. DNA for the CDR3: TGTGCCAGCAGCGTCGGGGTGTCAGGGGCCACAGATACGCAGTATTTT.

The gene calls are TRBV6-7 and TRBJ1-3, with 9 bases fitting TRBD1. TRBV6-7 is identified as an open reading frame with a role that is uncertain. The junction had 10 bases not matched to a gene; V was cut back by 4 bases and J by 3 bases. This CDR3 has 17 residues. CDR3 nucleotide sequence: TGTGCCAGCAGTTTTGACAGGGGGGGCTTGAATGGAAACACCATATATTTT. Residues: CASSFDRGGLNGNTIYF.

CDR3 DNA: TGTGCCAGCAGCCTACAGGGGGCCGGGGAAAAACTGTTTTTT. Protein: CASSLQGAGEKLFF. The chain employs TRBV2 and TRBJ1-4; 9 bases map to TRBD1. V shed 6 bases and J 8 bases; nucleotides not matched to a gene: 7. CDR1 and CDR2 from the germline V gene are SNHLY and FYNNEI. This CDR3 comprises 14 residues.

J is TRBJ2-3 and V is TRBV5-1; weak D call: TRBD1 (5 bases). Trimming removed 6 bases from V and 6 bases from J, with 14 bases in between. From germline, CDR1 is SGHRS and CDR2 YFSETQ. This CDR3 region has 13 residues. CDR3 nucleotides: TGCGCCAGCATAATTGAGCCAGGGGATACGCAGTATTTT. Amino acid sequence: CASIIEPGDTQYF.

The chain joins TRBV5-1 to TRBJ1-6; the D gene is possibly TRBD1 (5 bases). Looked up from germline, CDR1 is SGHRS and CDR2 is YFSETQ. This CDR3 spans 19 amino acids. V lost 0 bases and J lost 0, with 16 bases in between. The DNA for the CDR3 is TGCGCCAGCAGCTTGGCCCAGGGATCCTCGAGCTCCTATAATTCACCCCTCCACTTT. The encoded protein is CASSLAQGSSSSYNSPLHF.

This clone was counted a single time. The chain joins TRBV9 to TRBJ1-1, with a possible D match to TRBD1 (6 bases). Per the germline V gene, CDR1 is SGDLS and CDR2 is YYNGEE. V was clipped by 2 bases and J by 1 base, with 9 bases between them. The CDR3 runs to 14 residues. The CDR3 nucleotides read TGTGCCAGCAGCGTGACAGGATGGAACACTGAAGCTTTCTTT. This encodes CASSVTGWNTEAFF.

This sequence joins TRBV11-2 and TRBJ1-4; D gene uncertain. Germline CDR1 and CDR2: SGHAT and FQNNGV. V gave up 4 bases and J gave up 5 bases, with 11 bases separating them. This CDR3 is 14 amino acids long. The DNA for the CDR3 is TGTGCCAGCAGCTATAATCGCGGGAATGAAAAACTGTTTTTT. Protein sequence: CASSYNRGNEKLFF.

This chain joins TRBV18 and TRBJ1-2, with TRBD1 matching 8 bases. The germline V gene has CDR1 KGHSH and CDR2 LQKENI. CDR3 length: 14 amino acids. The V gene end was trimmed by 6 bases and the J gene end by 6 bases; junction bases not matched to a gene: 9. In DNA form, the CDR3 reads TGTGCCAGCTCGCACGGGTCAGGGGGCGATGGCTACACCTTC. Amino acids: CASSHGSGGDGYTF.

J is TRBJ1-2 and V is TRBV29-1; maybe TRBD1 (5 bases). This CDR3 region has 13 residues. Germline values: CDR1 SQVTM, CDR2 ANQGSEA. Between the trimmed V and J ends, which lost 6 bases and 0 bases, there was a span of 11 bases. CDR3 nucleotides: TGCAGCGTCCCCAGGGTATCTAACTATGGCTACACCTTC. As protein: CSVPRVSNYGYTF.

This sequence joins TRBV7-2 and TRBJ2-1; possible D gene TRBD2, 5 bases. Germline CDR1 is SGHTA and CDR2 is FQGNSA. CDR3 length: 14 amino acids. Trimming stripped 1 base from V and 10 bases from J, with 14 bases between. CDR3 loop: CASSLGLLGPEQFF. In DNA, the CDR3 is TGTGCCAGCAGCTTAGGACTACTTGGCCCGGAGCAGTTCTTC.

The chain couples TRBV15 to TRBJ1-5; D unresolved. The CDR3 length is 15 residues. The germline V gene has CDR1 LNHNV and CDR2 YYDKDF (reference sequence). Trimming left V 7 bases short and J 2 bases short, with 15 bases between. The CDR3 nucleotides are TGTGCCACCAAAGGAGGTGACCGGGGCAATCAGCCCCAGCATTTT. Protein product: CATKGGDRGNQPQHF. The full variable domain, rest sourced from reference TRBV15 and TRBJ1-5, is DAMVIQNPRYQVTQFGKPVTLSCSQTLNHNVMYWYQQKSSQAPKLLFHYYDKDFNNEADTPDNFQSRRPNTSFCFLDIRSPGLGDTAMYLCATKGGDRGNQPQHFGDGTRLSIL.

This chain joins TRBV28 and TRBJ2-7; no reliable D call. The V gene lost 2 bases and the J gene lost 5 bases, with 7 bases spanning the gap. The CDR3 has 12 amino acids. Looked up from germline, CDR1 is MDHEN and CDR2 is SYDVKM. In DNA, the CDR3 is TGTGCCAGCAGTTTAAGCCCTCACGAGCAGTACTTC. Amino acids: CASSLSPHEQYF.

The chain links TRBV6-1 to TRBJ1-2; 8 bases map to TRBD1. CDR3 size: 14 residues. CDR1 is MNHNS, CDR2 SASEGT, per germline. Trimming at V came to 8 bases and at J to 4 bases, leaving 9 bases not matched to a gene. CDR3 sequence reads: CASPRTGPLYGYTF. DNA of the CDR3: TGTGCCAGCCCTAGGACAGGGCCTCTCTATGGCTACACCTTC.

The genes are TRBV5-1 and TRBJ1-1; perhaps TRBD1 as D (6 bases). The CDR3 is 15 amino acids. Germline V CDR1 and CDR2: SGHRS, YFSETQ. Between the trimmed V and J ends, which lost 4 bases and 5 bases, there was a span of 18 bases. In nucleotides, the CDR3 is TGCGCCAGCAGCAACCGAACAGGGCGTGGAACTGAAGCTTTCTTT. Encoded protein: CASSNRTGRGTEAFF. The entire variable domain, with the rest obtained from reference TRBV5-1 and TRBJ1-1, is as follows: KAGVTQTPRYLIKTRGQQVTLSCSPISGHRSVSWYQQTPGQGLQFLFEYFSETQRNKGNFPGRFSGRQFSNSRSEMNVSTLELGDSALYLCASSNRTGRGTEAFFGQGTRLTVV.

The rearrangement joins TRBV11-2 to TRBJ2-4; 10 bases align to TRBD1. The V and J ends lost 6 bases and 15 bases, in that order; junction bases with no gene match: 8. Germline V gene sequence: CDR1 SGHAT, CDR2 FQNNGV. The CDR3 is made up of 12 amino acids. The CDR3 loop reads CASSSNRDRGYF. The CDR3 nucleotides read TGTGCCAGCAGTTCTAACCGGGACAGGGGGTACTTC.

This CDR3 reads CASSLSIGQTKNIQYF. The CDR3 DNA reads TGCGCCAGCAGCTTGAGTATAGGACAAACCAAAAACATTCAGTACTTC. The V call is TRBV5-1, the J call TRBJ2-4; D perhaps matches TRBD1 (5 bases). The V gene lost 1 base and the J gene lost 2 bases, with 13 bases spanning the gap. Germline CDR1 and CDR2: SGHRS and YFSETQ. The CDR3 extends over 16 amino acids.

J is TRBJ1-1 and V is TRBV5-4, with D possibly TRBD1 on 6 matching bases. V gave up 4 bases and J gave up 1 base, with 11 bases separating them. This CDR3 region has 14 residues. CDR1 and CDR2 (germline): SGHNT, YYREEE (reference sequence). The CDR3 loop is CASSIVDRNTEAFF. The DNA for the CDR3 is TGTGCCAGCAGCATCGTGGACAGGAACACTGAAGCTTTCTTT.

The CDR3 DNA sequence: TGTGCCAGCAGCCAGGGCTGGCAGCAGTTCTTC. This sequence encodes CASSQGWQQFF. The chain combines TRBV5-6 with TRBJ2-1, with a possible D match to TRBD1 (5 bases). Germline CDR1 SGHDT, CDR2 YYEEEE. This CDR3 comprises 11 residues. Trimming shortened V by 4 bases and J by 11 bases, and 10 bases separated the two germline ends.

This clone has just a few counts. The chain links TRBV19 to TRBJ1-2, with 8 bases lining up with TRBD1. The ends lost 1 base at V and 8 bases at J; junction bases unmatched: 12. This CDR3 region has 16 residues. Germline assignment: CDR1 LNHDA and CDR2 SQIVND (reference sequence). CDR3 sequence reads: CASSIASRDRTGGYTF. DNA for the CDR3: TGTGCCAGTAGTATAGCCTCGCGGGACAGGACGGGCGGCTACACCTTC.

This rearrangement joins TRBV29-1 to TRBJ2-5; TRBD2 is a possible D gene (7 bases). V was shortened by 0 bases and J by 4 bases, with 9 bases between the two germline ends. CDR3 length equals 13 residues. CDR1 is SQVTM, CDR2 ANQGSEA, per germline. The CDR3 reads CSVEEGGPETQYF. The CDR3 DNA reads TGCAGCGTTGAAGAGGGGGGGCCAGAGACCCAGTACTTC.

The rearrangement links TRBV21-1 to TRBJ2-7; the table's TRBD1 call for D was not verified on the DNA. TRBV21-1 is designated a pseudogene. This CDR3 region has 14 residues. DNA for the CDR3: TGTGCCAGCAGCAAGTGGAGGGGGCAGGGCGAGCAGTACTTC. Translated, it gives CASSKWRGQGEQYF.

The rearrangement uses TRBV11-2 and TRBJ1-5, with 12 bases that match TRBD1. The V and J ends lost 5 bases and 0 bases, in that order; junction bases with no gene match: 5. This CDR3 has 17 amino acids. Germline V gene data show CDR1 as SGHAT and CDR2 as FQNNGV. CDR3 loop: CASSRGQGASSNQPQHF. As DNA, the CDR3 is TGTGCCAGCAGCCGGGGACAGGGGGCTAGTAGCAATCAGCCCCAGCATTTT.

Here the CDR3 DNA reads TGTGCCACCAGCTCAGGGGGCTATGGCTACACCTTC. Residues: CATSSGGYGYTF. This chain joins TRBV15 and TRBJ1-2; 7 bases are shared with TRBD1. There are 12 residues in the CDR3. The V and J ends lost 5 bases and 4 bases, in that order; junction bases with no gene match: 1. CDR1 is LNHNV, CDR2 YYDKDF, per germline (reference sequence).

The rearrangement uses TRBV5-5 and TRBJ1-2; D possibly corresponds to TRBD1 (5 bases). With 0 bases removed from V and 5 bases from J, the gap between germline ends came to 11 bases. CDR1 and CDR2 from the germline V gene are SGHKS and YYEKEE (reference sequence). CDR3 length: 14 residues. The CDR3 spells CASSLGLRVYGYTF. CDR3 DNA: TGTGCCAGCAGCTTGGGGCTCAGGGTTTATGGCTACACCTTC. Full variable domain (remainder filled in from reference TRBV5-5 and TRBJ1-2): DAGVTQSPTHLIKTRGQQVTLRCSPISGHKSVSWYQQVLGQGPQFIFQYYEKEERGRGNFPDRFSARQFPNYSSELNVNALLLGDSALYLCASSLGLRVYGYTFGSGTRLTVV.